The clone carrying this T cell receptor (beta chain) was seen more than once but under ten times. No antigen is known for it. TCRdb's table, derived via immunoSEQ multiplex PCR, lists solely in-frame clones and lacks some. This sample has roughly 2,700 clones; 23% occur once, and the top ten carry 11%. This sample was taken from a study of sequential checkpoint blockade in melanoma. Across the study: After nivolumab or ipilimumab alone, about two dozen patients had week-13 rebiopsies. Study outcomes and limitations: About 30 times likelier clinical benefit followed increased tumor T-cell fraction and clonality.

Documented treatment: randomized to nivolumab then ipilimumab (arm A) or the reverse (arm B). Patients had received no earlier DNA-damaging chemotherapy. Germline values: CDR1 SGHRS, CDR2 YFSETQ. The CDR3 length is 17 residues. The V end lost 2 bases, the J end lost 2 bases, and 18 bases lay between the germline ends. V usage is TRBV5-1 and J usage is TRBJ2-3; weak D call: TRBD2 (5 bases). This receptor was obtained from a human donor with melanoma. The sample here was tumor tissue (inferred from file names), taken from a patient given nivolumab and ipilimumab in sequence. The CDR3 region is CASSFNIGGRSTDTQYF. CDR3 sequence (DNA): TGCGCCAGCAGCTTCAACATAGGCGGGCGATCCACAGATACGCAGTATTTT.